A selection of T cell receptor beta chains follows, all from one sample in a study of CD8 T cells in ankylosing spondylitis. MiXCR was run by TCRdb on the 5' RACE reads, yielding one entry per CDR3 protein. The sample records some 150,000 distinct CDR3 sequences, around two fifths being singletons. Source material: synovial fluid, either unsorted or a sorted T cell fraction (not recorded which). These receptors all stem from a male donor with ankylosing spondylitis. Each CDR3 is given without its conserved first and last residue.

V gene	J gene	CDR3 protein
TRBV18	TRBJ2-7	ASSPTGAYEQY
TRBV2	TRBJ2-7	ASSEGRLAGSYEQY
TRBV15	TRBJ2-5	ATSRELWGPTLGETQY
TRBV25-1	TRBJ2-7	ASSEASGYEQY
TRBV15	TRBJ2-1	ATSTGREDSSYNEQF
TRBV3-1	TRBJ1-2	ASSHLGGGDGYT
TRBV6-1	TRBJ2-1	ASSEPRGDEQF
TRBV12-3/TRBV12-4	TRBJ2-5	ASSFRNAQETQY
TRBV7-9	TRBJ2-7	ASSYWDRGMGEQY
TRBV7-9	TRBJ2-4	ASSLMFELTKNIQY
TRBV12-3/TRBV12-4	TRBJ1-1	ASSLWGPWHTEAF
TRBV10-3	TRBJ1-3	AISESGDRSFSGNTIY
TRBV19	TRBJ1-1	ASSLTLNTEAF
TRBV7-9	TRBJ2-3	ASRQLGKDTQY
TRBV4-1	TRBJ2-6	ASSQKGAFISGANVLT
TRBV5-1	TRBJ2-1	ASSAGGSYNEQF
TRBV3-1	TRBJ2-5	ASSQFAWPRETQY
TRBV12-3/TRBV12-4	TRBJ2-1	ASSPPSGPYNEQF
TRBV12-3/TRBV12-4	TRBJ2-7	ASSGIAGSYEQY
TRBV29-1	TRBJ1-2	SVEDNGYT
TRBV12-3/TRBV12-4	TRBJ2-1	ASSCTGTGYEQF
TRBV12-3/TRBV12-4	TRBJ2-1	ASSGQVPYNEQF